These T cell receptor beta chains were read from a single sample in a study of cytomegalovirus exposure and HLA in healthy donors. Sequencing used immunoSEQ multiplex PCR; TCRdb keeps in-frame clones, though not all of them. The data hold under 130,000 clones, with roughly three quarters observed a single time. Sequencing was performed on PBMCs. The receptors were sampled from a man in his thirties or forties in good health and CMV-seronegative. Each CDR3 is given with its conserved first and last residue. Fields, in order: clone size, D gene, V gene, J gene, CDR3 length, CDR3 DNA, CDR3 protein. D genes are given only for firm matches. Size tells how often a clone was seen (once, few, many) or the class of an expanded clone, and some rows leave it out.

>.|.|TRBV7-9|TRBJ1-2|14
TGTGCCAGCAGCTCCGGACAGACTAACTATGGCTACACCTTC
CASSSGQTNYGYTF
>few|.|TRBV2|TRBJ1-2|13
TGTGCCAGCAGCTTCACAGGGATGTCCGGCTACACCTTC
CASSFTGMSGYTF
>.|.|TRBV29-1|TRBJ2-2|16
TGCAGCGTTGTCCCAGGGGATAGTATTGTTGGCGGGGAGCTGTTTTTT
CSVVPGDSIVGGELFF
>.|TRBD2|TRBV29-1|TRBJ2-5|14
TGCAGCGTTGAGAAGGGGCGGGGGCAAGAGACCCAGTACTTC
CSVEKGRGQETQYF
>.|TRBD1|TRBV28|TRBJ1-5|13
TGTGCCACCCGTGGGACAGACAATCAGCCCCAGCATTTT
CATRGTDNQPQHF
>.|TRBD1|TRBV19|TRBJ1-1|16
TGTGCCAGTACCCTTCGACAGGGAAGGGCAGACACTGAAGCTTTCTTT
CASTLRQGRADTEAFF
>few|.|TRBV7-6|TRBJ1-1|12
TGTGCCGGGGAGGGCCAGAACACTGAAGCTTTCTTT
CAGEGQNTEAFF
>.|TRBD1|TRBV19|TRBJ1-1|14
TGTGCCAGTAGTATGACAGGGGCGAACACTGAAGCTTTCTTT
CASSMTGANTEAFF
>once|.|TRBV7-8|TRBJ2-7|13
TGTGCCAGCAGCTTAGCTGGGAGGTACGAGCAGTACTTC
CASSLAGRYEQYF
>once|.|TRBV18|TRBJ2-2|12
TGTGCCAGCTCACTCCCTTTCGGGGAGCTGTTTTTT
CASSLPFGELFF
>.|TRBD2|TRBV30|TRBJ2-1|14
TGTGCCTGGAGTGCTGGACTAGCGCTCGGTGAGCAGTTCTTC
CAWSAGLALGEQFF
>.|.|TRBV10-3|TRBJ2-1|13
TGTGCCATCAGACTAGATGGCTACAATGAGCAGTTCTTC
CAIRLDGYNEQFF
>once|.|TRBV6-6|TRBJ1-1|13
TGTGCCAGCAGCCCCACACAGGGCCCTGAAGCTTTCTTT
CASSPTQGPEAFF
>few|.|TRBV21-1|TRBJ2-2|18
TGTGCCAGCAGCTTTGGGCTAGCGGGAGGGCCGGGCACCGGGGAGCTGTTTTTT
CASSFGLAGGPGTGELFF
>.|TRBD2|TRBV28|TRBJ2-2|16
TGTGCCAGCAGCACCGGACTAGCGGCGAACACCGGGGAGCTGTTTTTT
CASSTGLAANTGELFF
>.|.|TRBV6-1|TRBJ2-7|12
TGTGCCAGCAACAACAAAGTTCGAGAGCAGTACTTC
CASNNKVREQYF
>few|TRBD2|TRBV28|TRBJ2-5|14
TGTGCCAGCAAAATACTAGCGGCCCACGGGACCCAGTACTTC
CASKILAAHGTQYF
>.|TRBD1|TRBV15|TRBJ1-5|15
TGTGCCACCAGAAAGGATGGACAGGGCAATCAGCCCCAGCATTTT
CATRKDGQGNQPQHF
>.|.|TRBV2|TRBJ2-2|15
TGTGCCAGCAGTGAAGGGGGAATAACCACCGGGGAGCTGTCTTTT
CASSEGGITTGELSF
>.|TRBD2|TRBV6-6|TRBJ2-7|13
TGTGCCAGCACGGCTAGCGGAAGCTACGAGCAGTACTTC
CASTASGSYEQYF
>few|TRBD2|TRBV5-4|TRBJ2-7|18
TGTGCCAGCAGCTTGGGGACTAGCGGGAGGAGGAGCTCCTACGAGCAGTACTTC
CASSLGTSGRRSSYEQYF
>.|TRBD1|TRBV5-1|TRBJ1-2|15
TGCGCCAGCAGCTTGGGGGGACAGGGGTACTATGGCTACACCTTC
CASSLGGQGYYGYTF